This record looks at one T cell receptor (beta chain) sequence and its context. Trimming at V came to 4 bases and at J to 4 bases, leaving 6 bases not matched to a gene. The CDR3 sequence is 14 residues long. Germline CDR1 is SGHTA and CDR2 is FQGNSA. These data are taken from a study of blood T cell repertoires in COVID-19. About the study: Sources were T cells, B-cell-depleted T cells, or PBMCs; the material itself was cDNA or gDNA.

Assignment of participants to cohorts was predicated upon participant-reported clinical history. Recovery meant two consecutive negative NP/OP PCR tests, professional clearance, or resolved symptoms. Original analysis: Nucleated cell counts were estimated from reference gene primer amplification. The repertoire was sequenced with immunoSEQ multiplex PCR; TCRdb's copy has only in-frame clones and lacks some. V and J calls and clone size follow that table, whereas D and trimming were derived from the DNA. The sample contains 450,000 or so clones, 90% of which appear only once. The rearrangement links TRBV7-2 to TRBJ2-7; 8 positions agree with TRBD2. Material: PBMCs or T cells enriched from blood (not recorded which). The origin of this receptor is a man younger than 35 who had recovered from COVID-19. The CDR3 sequence: CASSSPGLAYEQYF. CDR3 in DNA: TGTGCCAGCAGCTCCCCCGGACTAGCATACGAGCAGTACTTC. Full variable domain (missing parts from reference TRBV7-2 and TRBJ2-7): GAGVSQSPSNKVTEKGKDVELRCDPISGHTALYWYRQSLGQGLEFLIYFQGNSAPDKSGLPSDRFSAERTGGSVSTLTIQRTQQEDSAVYLCASSSPGLAYEQYFGPGTRLTVT.